This T cell receptor (beta chain) emerged from a study of cytomegalovirus exposure and HLA in healthy donors (dated by TCRdb to between 2016 and 2019). Describing the broader study: According to an earlier analysis of around 600 of the donors, some 180 million T cells yielded roughly 100 million unique TCR beta sequences and 276 Gb of sequence data. On average, about 240,000 unique TCR beta nucleotide sequences were sequenced per donor among fewer than 500 genotyped donors of the cohort, with around 19% of those sequences being non-productive. Of the roughly 400 genotyped donors, 65% to 90% fell in the genetic ancestry cluster associated with self-reported Caucasian donors. To predict cytomegalovirus infection status, the study combined high-throughput TCR immunosequencing, statistical association of individual TCRs with disease status, and machine learning. Roughly five DR-DQ haplotypes were handled as single units for association and clustering, since linkage in the cohort was strong. Donor age, sex, ethnicity and CMV serostatus were collected together with the repertoire data. An earlier analysis of more than 450 of the donors used high-throughput TCR beta sequencing to judge whether each TCR beta V gene segment behaved as functional or pseudogenic. A separate validation cohort of over 95 different subjects was used in addition to the roughly 700-subject first cohort. Typing coverage differed by locus: A, B, C, DRB1 and DQB1 were typed in about 620-640 donors, DQA1 in around 500, DPA1 in around 600, and DPB1 in just under 490. A later analysis re-examined previously published TCR beta repertoires from more than 650 donors and added high-resolution HLA genotyping to investigate patterns of TCR occurrence. A later genetic analysis took genome-wide SNP genotypes for about 55% of the 666 donors and used that subset as a discovery cohort. Every discovery cohort repertoire had been produced on one sequencing platform. About 300 gigabases of sequencing data and some 85 million unique TCR sequences were included in an early release covering roughly 600 HLA-typed donors. The aim of the study was to test whether cataloging public T cell receptors could identify signatures of past pathogen exposure. The study profiled the T cell repertoires of 500 to 800 subjects by immunosequencing and related them to cytomegalovirus serostatus. Class I and class II HLA loci were covered by the typing at four-digit resolution. Rather than drawing on any new phenotypic data, the later analysis identified candidate immune exposures from TCR beta sequences and the way those sequences occurred across donors. Study-wide conclusions, independent of this receptor: A later genetic analysis associated a missense DCLRE1C variant with V-gene and J-gene trimming of TCR beta chains, and an independent cohort replicated the association. The study gave a list of about 170 TCR beta chains associated with cytomegalovirus. When HLA alleles, especially DR and DQ, strongly co-occurred, TCR associations were difficult to assign to individual alleles. In vitro tests confirmed that a few of the cytomegalovirus-associated TCR beta chains recognize cytomegalovirus antigens. Because counts were too low, 15 or so rarely observed V segments, including chromosome 9 orphons, were excluded from the earlier analysis of roughly 580 of the donors. Because HLA typing was missing for some donors at each locus, association tests included only the typed subset. In an earlier analysis of some 500 of the donors, most TCR beta V segments appeared in productive rearrangements about 90% or about 30% of the time, broadly matching IMGT annotations. According to a later analysis, most CMV-associated TCR beta chains appeared to be HLA-restricted, and the HLA associations seemed to be driven largely by CMV exposure. Most TCR sequences were observed very rarely across donors, whereas some public TCRs were present in many individuals. CMV serostatus was the only immune exposure information available for the cohort. A later analysis found that HLA-associated TCR beta chains were more clonally expanded and had lower generation probabilities than equally common non-associated chains. In a later genetic analysis, fewer N-insertions in productive TCRs were reported among donors in an Asian-associated ancestry cluster than the 666-donor mean. A cluster of highly shared sequence variants was judged likely to be a technical artifact of the sequencing pipeline. A later analysis reported that several top co-occurrence clusters appeared linked to parvovirus B19, influenza, CMV and Epstein-Barr virus. The presence/absence analyses assumed that sequencing depth was roughly uniform across donors, and that assumption may not be true. A further reported finding was that TCR beta sequences accurately predicted the HLA-A and HLA-B alleles for most subjects in the first cohort. In a later analysis, around 15,000 TCR beta sequences were associated with specific HLA alleles at a false discovery rate of 0.05. Linkage disequilibrium might explain the correlated functional status among segregating V segments, but an unknown experimental factor could not be ruled out. Some IMGT-functional V segments, including TRBV6-2 and TRBV6-3, could not be told apart with the 87-base-pair reads, so those segments were excluded. Only TCR beta chains were sequenced in this cohort, and the absence of alpha or paired-chain data limited detectable features. In a later analysis, TCR association rates were found to vary across HLA loci, with the most associated TCRs seen for DRB1 alleles and the fewest for HLA-C alleles. According to the authors, the approach could potentially be generalized to other disease states and immunological phenotypes. The classifier was reported to diagnose cytomegalovirus status with high specificity and sensitivity in both the original and validation cohorts.

The library relied on the immunoSEQ multiplex PCR assay. The multiplex PCR relied on a mix of 60 forward primers for TCR Vbeta segments and 13 reverse primers for TCR Jbeta segments. The CDR3 region of rearranged TCR beta genes was amplified from genomic DNA by a multiplex PCR assay. On the Illumina HiSeq System, the amplified TCR beta libraries were sequenced as 87-base-pair reads. The source study handled its data this way. A later analysis counted approximately 76 million unique TCR beta chains across the 670 or so repertoires, and about 10 million of these chains were shared by at least two donors. A nearest-neighbor algorithm error-corrected the raw reads and collapsed the reads into unique sequences, merging closely related sequences to remove PCR and sequencing errors. CDR3 sequences were aligned to IMGT reference sequences to assign V, D and J gene segments. For a sequence to be retained, at least a six-nucleotide match to both a V gene segment and a J gene segment was required. A rearrangement was called productive if the CDR3 had no stop codons and remained in frame with V and J, and every other rearrangement was called non-productive. Following IMGT convention, CDR3 was defined as the stretch from the second conserved V-encoded cysteine to the conserved J-encoded phenylalanine. The earlier analysis of roughly 590 of the donors excluded sequences that lacked an unambiguous match to a single V gene segment. An earlier analysis of several hundred of the donors classified V segments as functional when productive rearrangements were above 56.7% and as segregating when the standard deviation between donors was above 5%. A statistical classification framework was built to diagnose cytomegalovirus status from the catalog of TCR beta chain sequences. A later analysis assigned V and J genes by comparing TCR nucleotide sequences with IMGT/GENE-DB human TR gene sequences. The TCRdist pipeline was used in a later analysis to assign CDR3 sequences and most-parsimonious VDJ recombination scenarios. A later analysis defined each TCR beta chain by its CDR3 amino acid sequence plus V-gene family, and excluded reads lacking a unique V-gene family. In a later analysis, around 600 highly shared, low-generation-probability nucleotide sequences were removed to address suspected cross-contamination and a sequencing artifact. A later analysis calculated a clonal expansion index for each public chain from normalized within-repertoire ranks of inferred template counts. In a later analysis, generation probabilities were computed using a VDJ recombination model fitted to out-of-frame rearrangements, and the results were checked against IGoR. In a later analysis, TCR-TCR, TCR-HLA and TCR-CMV co-occurrence was scored with hypergeometric tests, and a repertoire-size bias correction was applied to TCR pairs. False discovery rates were estimated in a later analysis by permuting HLA or CMV assignments 20 times. In a later analysis, co-occurring TCRs were grouped using DBSCAN, and TCRdist sequence similarity was added for clustering within HLA-allele-positive subsets. Repertoires with fewer than 30,000 or more than 120,000 public chains were left out of co-occurrence clustering, as were five repertoires with anomalous nucleotide sharing. The table comes from immuneACCESS by way of TCRdb, which keeps in-frame sequences with V and J called. Part of the clones is missing from these tables; in studies checked, under half for an unresolved V gene and the rest for unknown reasons. V, J and clone size are taken as reported in that table, and D and trimming were inferred from the DNA itself. The table kept for this sample lists about 160,000 clones. Of the sample, 1% to 1.5% falls within the top ten clones.

Note on this clone: The antigen it recognizes is unknown.

The CDR3 holds 16 amino acids from the cysteine to the phenylalanine. Of all the DNA, just the CDR3 is kept, 48 bases in frame from base 1. Per the germline V gene, SGHRS is the CDR1 and YFSETQ is the CDR2. V and J are trimmed by 3 bases and 4 bases, and the gene matches miss 5 bases of the junction. The cohort comprised some 680 healthy bone marrow donors. All cohort members were sampled while nominally healthy, although unrecorded immune exposures were likely present. The donor was CMV seronegative and was included in the group of under 450 seronegative cohort members. Every donor gave a peripheral blood sample, and the peripheral blood mononuclear cells from that sample were used for TCR beta sequencing. The Qiagen DNeasy Blood Extraction Kit was used to extract genomic DNA from the blood cell samples.

The chain was built from TRBV5-1 and TRBJ2-1, with 12 central nucleotides matching TRBD2. The TCR comes from a woman aged 55-70 years in good health and CMV-seronegative. Sequenced sample: PBMCs. The bases read TGCGCCAGCAGCTCCTCTAGCGGGGGGGTATACAATGAGCAGTTCTTC. Its coded protein is CASSSSSGGVYNEQFF. Joined to the reference TRBV5-1 and TRBJ2-1 proteins, this CDR3 gives the full variable domain: KAGVTQTPRYLIKTRGQQVTLSCSPISGHRSVSWYQQTPGQGLQFLFEYFSETQRNKGNFPGRFSGRQFSNSRSEMNVSTLELGDSALYLCASSSSSGGVYNEQFFGPGTRLTVL.